The rows below give T cell receptor beta chains drawn from one sample of a study of blood T cell repertoires in COVID-19. Method: immunoSEQ multiplex PCR; TCRdb's copy keeps in-frame clones and lacks some. The sample carries 200,000 to 300,000 clones, roughly 76% recorded once. Material for sequencing was peripheral blood. The receptors were sampled from a woman of 80 years or more with COVID-19, enrolled during active disease. Each CDR3 is given with its conserved first and last residue. D genes are given only for firm matches.

>TRBD1|TRBJ1-2|TRBV29-1
CSAPRTGDYGYTF
TGCAGCGCCCCCCGGACAGGGGACTATGGCTACACCTTC
>-|TRBJ1-5|TRBV4-1
CASSQATGTASEGPQHF
TGCGCCAGCAGCCAAGCCACGGGGACCGCTTCGGAGGGGCCCCAGCATTTT
>-|TRBJ2-2|TRBV9
CASSPSDRNTGELFF
TGTGCCAGCAGCCCCTCGGACAGAAACACCGGGGAGCTGTTTTTT
>-|TRBJ1-1|TRBV29-1
CSVEVPEGNTEAFF
TGCAGCGTTGAAGTCCCGGAGGGGAACACTGAAGCTTTCTTT
>-|TRBJ2-3|TRBV5-1
CASRPGESTDTQYF
TGCGCCAGCAGACCGGGGGAGAGCACAGATACGCAGTATTTT
>-|TRBJ2-1|TRBV4-3
CASSQWSGNEQFF
TGCGCCAGCAGCCAGTGGTCAGGCAATGAGCAGTTCTTC
>-|TRBJ1-1|TRBV28
CASSLQDTEAFF
TGTGCCAGCAGTTTACAGGACACTGAAGCTTTCTTT
>-|TRBJ2-7|TRBV30
CAWSEQGTGEQYF
TGTGCCTGGAGTGAACAGGGTACTGGCGAGCAGTACTTC
>TRBD2|TRBJ2-7|TRBV6-2/TRBV6-3
CASSYGLAQTYEQYF
TGTGCCAGCAGTTACGGACTAGCGCAAACTTACGAGCAGTACTTC
>-|TRBJ1-4|TRBV3-1/TRBV3-2
CASSHPPGGWANEKLFF
TGTGCCAGCAGCCATCCCCCCGGGGGTTGGGCTAATGAAAAACTGTTTTTT
>-|TRBJ2-5|TRBV5-1
CASSLGTAGGETQYF
TGCGCCAGCAGCTTGGGAACCGCAGGGGGGGAGACCCAGTACTTC
>-|TRBJ1-1|TRBV5-1
CASRPAVNTEAFF
TGCGCCAGCAGGCCCGCGGTGAACACTGAAGCTTTCTTT
>-|TRBJ2-1|TRBV11-3
CASSSSLRNEQFF
TGTGCCAGCAGCTCGTCGTTGCGCAATGAGCAGTTCTTC
>TRBD2|TRBJ2-5|TRBV7-9
CASSLGQGGSRETQYF
TGTGCCAGCAGCTTAGGTCAGGGCGGGAGTCGGGAGACCCAGTACTTC
>TRBD2|TRBJ2-2|TRBV28
CASSGGGRGTGELFF
TGTGCCAGCAGTGGTGGGGGGAGGGGCACCGGGGAGCTGTTTTTT
>-|TRBJ2-3|TRBV7-2
CASSLGGGLSTDTQYF
TGTGCCAGCAGCTTAGGGGGGGGCCTTAGCACAGATACGCAGTATTTT
>TRBD2|TRBJ2-1|TRBV2
CASSFSGTRSYNEQFF
TGTGCCAGCAGTTTTAGCGGGACCAGGTCCTACAATGAGCAGTTCTTC
>-|TRBJ1-3|TRBV19
CASSSRVSGNTIYF
TGTGCCAGTAGCTCGAGAGTTTCTGGAAACACCATATATTTT
>-|TRBJ2-2|TRBV24-1
CATSDDRSSTGELFF
TGTGCCACCAGCGATGACAGATCAAGCACCGGGGAGCTGTTTTTT
>-|TRBJ1-5|TRBV6-2/TRBV6-3
CASSYSGVNQPQHF
TGTGCCAGCAGTTACTCAGGGGTCAATCAGCCCCAGCATTTT